What follows are 25 T cell receptor beta chains derived from one specimen sequenced in a study of T cells in Graves' hyperthyroidism and ophthalmopathy. TCR beta CDR3 regions were amplified from RNA. A set of HTBI primers served as the primers for a first-round RT-PCR of the TCR CDR3. TCRdb re-called the multiplex PCR reads with MiXCR, one entry per CDR3 protein. This table has 450,000 to 600,000 distinct CDR3 sequences, 15% to 20% appearing once. The sequenced material came from blood. These receptors all come from a man aged 40-49 years with Graves' ophthalmopathy.

The V call is TRBV2, the J call TRBJ1-3; D ambiguous. The germline V and J ends were trimmed by 4 bases and 1 base, with 14 bases remaining between them. CDR3 length: 16 residues. Germline lookup yields CDR1 SNHLY and CDR2 FYNNEI. CDR3 protein: CASSASSRFSGNTIYF. As DNA, the CDR3 is TGTGCCAGCAGTGCTAGCTCTAGGTTTTCTGGAAACACCATATATTTT.

The chain has TRBV30 and TRBJ2-5; weak D call: TRBD2 (5 bases). CDR3 length: 14 residues. V lost 0 bases to trimming and J lost 5 bases, with 13 bases between them. CDR1 and CDR2 (germline): GTSNPN, SVGIG (reference sequence). CDR3: CAWSVPGGLETQYF. The CDR3 region has the DNA TGTGCCTGGAGTGTACCAGGAGGATTGGAGACCCAGTACTTC.

This clonotype occurred many times. The J gene is TRBJ2-7, the V gene TRBV2, with D possibly TRBD2 on 6 matching bases. V was shortened by 7 bases and J by 3 bases, with 10 bases between the two germline ends. This CDR3 spans 12 amino acids. Per germline, CDR1 SNHLY and CDR2 FYNNEI. As DNA, the CDR3 is TGTGCCAGCAAGGAGGGACGCTACGAGCAGTACTTC. Protein sequence: CASKEGRYEQYF.

The chain recombines TRBV30 with TRBJ2-7; 10 nucleotides line up with TRBD1. The CDR3 has 13 amino acids. V lost 8 bases to trimming and J lost 3 bases; unmatched junction nucleotides: 7. Looked up from germline, CDR1 is GTSNPN and CDR2 is SVGIG (reference sequence). CDR3 region: CAAWTGGNYEQYF. Written as DNA, the CDR3 is TGTGCCGCCTGGACAGGGGGAAACTACGAGCAGTACTTC. The full variable domain, its missing parts supplied by reference TRBV30 and TRBJ2-7, is SQTIHQWPATLVQPVGSPLSLECTVEGTSNPNLYWYRQAAGRGLQLLFYSVGIGQISSEVPQNLSASRPQDRQFILSSKKLLLSDSGFYLCAAWTGGNYEQYFGPGTRLTVT.

This clonotype was detected many times. V gene TRBV7-9 combines with J gene TRBJ2-7; D possibly uses TRBD1 or TRBD2 (5 bases each). V lost 0 bases, J lost 2 bases, and 8 bases lay in between. The CDR3 length is 14 residues. CDR1 and CDR2 (germline): SEHNR, FQNEAQ (reference sequence). The CDR3 sequence is CASSLAGVAYEQYF. The CDR3 nucleotides read TGTGCCAGCAGCTTAGCGGGGGTCGCCTACGAGCAGTACTTC.

Only a few counts were recorded for this clonotype. This rearrangement joins TRBV20-1 to TRBJ1-1, with D uncertain. Trimming removed 1 base at V and 5 bases at J, with 17 bases between. The CDR3 runs to 15 residues. Germline V gene sequence: CDR1 DFQATT, CDR2 SNEGSKA (reference sequence). The CDR3 spells CSARVKGWLGTEAFF. CDR3 DNA sequence: TGCAGTGCTAGAGTAAAAGGTTGGTTAGGTACTGAAGCTTTCTTT.

This clonotype was seen only a few times. The genes are TRBV11-3 and TRBJ2-2; D remains ambiguous. Per germline, CDR1 SGHNT and CDR2 YENEEA. With 0 bases removed from V and 1 base from J, the gap between germline ends came to 9 bases. The CDR3 totals 16 residues. In DNA form, the CDR3 reads TGTGCCAGCAGCTTAGATACTTGGGGGAACACCGGGGAGCTGTTTTTT. It codes for CASSLDTWGNTGELFF.

The rearrangement joins TRBV5-1 to TRBJ2-3, with TRBD2 matching over 11 bases. Looked up from germline, CDR1 is SGHRS and CDR2 is YFSETQ. The V gene end was trimmed by 2 bases and the J gene end by 2 bases; junction bases not matched to a gene: 13. This CDR3 has 19 amino acids. The CDR3 protein is CASSLTTSGRAASTDTQYF. The CDR3, as DNA: TGCGCCAGCAGCTTAACCACTAGCGGGAGAGCCGCCTCCACAGATACGCAGTATTTT.

The chain recombines TRBV10-2 with TRBJ2-1; perhaps D is TRBD1 or TRBD2 (6 bases each). Germline V gene sequence: CDR1 WSHSY, CDR2 SAAADI. The V end lost 3 bases, the J end lost 5 bases, and 11 bases lay between the germline ends. The length of the CDR3 is 14 residues. The CDR3 spells CASSEPGANNEQFF. The CDR3 nucleotides are TGCGCCAGCAGTGAACCGGGGGCAAACAATGAGCAGTTCTTC.

This clonotype was observed a handful of times. This CDR3 reads CSARSSQGADTQYF. CDR3 bases: TGCAGTGCTCGTTCTTCCCAGGGTGCAGATACGCAGTATTTT. V is TRBV20-1 and J is TRBJ2-3; D may be TRBD1 (5 bases). Trimming shortened V by 5 bases and J by 4 bases, and 16 bases separated the two germline ends. CDR3 size: 14 residues. Germline V lookup: CDR1 DFQATT, CDR2 SNEGSKA (reference sequence).

This clonotype was seen just once. V gene TRBV6-1 combines with J gene TRBJ2-2, with 10 nucleotides matching TRBD1. Trimming cost V 1 base and J 7 bases; bases outside gene matches: 9. The CDR3 consists of 17 residues. In germline, CDR1 is MNHNS, CDR2 SASEGT. The CDR3 nucleotides read TGTGCCAGCAGTGAAGGAGGGACAGGGGCCCTCCGCGGGGAGCTGTTTTTT. Protein product: CASSEGGTGALRGELFF.

This clonotype was seen a few times. This chain connects TRBV27 to TRBJ2-3; D gene uncertain. The germline gives CDR1 MNHEY, CDR2 SMNVEV (reference sequence). V lost 3 bases, J lost 0 bases, and 7 bases lay in between. The CDR3 spans 14 residues. CDR3 in DNA: TGTGCCAGCAGTTTTCTGGAGAGCACAGATACGCAGTATTTT. It translates to CASSFLESTDTQYF.

This clonotype showed up just a few times. The gene calls are TRBV20-1 and TRBJ2-5; perhaps TRBD2 as D (7 bases). This CDR3 has 16 amino acids. CDR1 is DFQATT, CDR2 SNEGSKA, per germline (reference sequence). Trimming stripped 0 bases from V and 4 bases from J, with 18 bases between. This CDR3 reads CSAREALTGRVETQYF. CDR3 bases: TGCAGTGCTAGAGAGGCCCTAACAGGGAGGGTAGAGACCCAGTACTTC.

The genes are TRBV15 and TRBJ2-5; TRBD1 matches at 8 bases. This CDR3 has 15 residues. CDR1 LNHNV and CDR2 YYDKDF come from the germline V gene (reference sequence). J gave up 2 bases and V 4 bases, and 6 bases lay outside the gene matches. The CDR3 coding sequence is TGTGCCACCAGCACCACCGGGACAGGACAAGAGACCCAGTACTTC. Its protein product is CATSTTGTGQETQYF.

This clonotype showed up just a few times. This chain links TRBV24-1 with TRBJ2-1; D uncertain. Trimming shortened V by 1 base and J by 9 bases, and 9 bases separated the two germline ends. Germline-derived CDR1 and CDR2 are KGHDR and SFDVKD. The CDR3 totals 13 residues. CDR3 amino acids: CATSDFRGTEQFF. The CDR3 region has the DNA TGTGCCACCAGTGATTTCAGAGGCACTGAGCAGTTCTTC.

The chain is built from TRBV5-1 and TRBJ2-3, with 10 bases identical to TRBD2. CDR3 size: 16 residues. Germline values: CDR1 SGHRS, CDR2 YFSETQ. V dropped 4 bases and J dropped 2; count of bases not matched to a gene: 7. The CDR3 nucleotides are TGCGCCAGCAGCGACCTTCTAGCGGGGGTCACAGATACGCAGTATTTT. Translation: CASSDLLAGVTDTQYF. Looking up the rest from reference TRBV5-1 and TRBJ2-3 gives the full variable domain: KAGVTQTPRYLIKTRGQQVTLSCSPISGHRSVSWYQQTPGQGLQFLFEYFSETQRNKGNFPGRFSGRQFSNSRSEMNVSTLELGDSALYLCASSDLLAGVTDTQYFGPGTRLTVL.

This clonotype was counted at least ten times. The CDR3 DNA reads TGTGCCAGCAGTTTATCCCCCGGACTAGCGGGCATGGGGGAGCAGTACTTC. This gives the protein CASSLSPGLAGMGEQYF. The chain couples TRBV27 to TRBJ2-7; 11 bases line up with TRBD2. CDR1 and CDR2 from the germline V gene are MNHEY and SMNVEV (reference sequence). The junction had 11 bases not matched to a gene; V was cut back by 0 bases and J by 7 bases. This CDR3 is built from 17 residues.

On this clonotype itself: A read error is possible here, since a much larger clone lies one base away. V and J are TRBV20-1 and TRBJ2-7; D call uncertain. V shed 2 bases and J shed 3 bases, with 17 bases lying between them. The germline CDR1 and CDR2 sequences are DFQATT and SNEGSKA (reference sequence). The CDR3 consists of 15 residues. Here the CDR3 reads CSARHPGTFIYEQYF. The CDR3 DNA sequence: TGCAGTGCTAGACACCCAGGAACGTTCATCTACGAGCAGTACTTC.

This clonotype was picked up a small number of times. This sequence joins TRBV27 and TRBJ1-2; no firm D call. Trimming cost V 3 bases and J 7 bases, with 12 bases left between them. Germline V gene sequence: CDR1 MNHEY, CDR2 SMNVEV (reference sequence). The CDR3 runs 13 residues. CDR3 sequence reads: CASSFRRTAGYTF. DNA for the CDR3: TGTGCCAGCAGTTTTAGGAGAACTGCTGGCTACACCTTC.

A note on this clonotype: A much larger clone lies a single base off, so this may be a read error. V and J are TRBV6-9 and TRBJ2-7; the D gene is possibly TRBD2 (6 bases). V gave up 3 bases and J gave up 2 bases, with 14 bases separating them. CDR3 size: 15 residues. CDR1 MNHGY and CDR2 SVAAGI come from the germline V gene. The CDR3 region is CASSYKLPGAYEQYF. CDR3 nucleotides: TGTGCCAGCAGTTACAAGCTACCGGGAGCCTACGAGCAGTACTTC.

Worth noting for this clonotype: Possible read error: a much larger clone is one base away. The V call is TRBV5-1, the J call TRBJ1-4; a weak D match, TRBD1 (5 bases). Per germline, CDR1 SGHRS and CDR2 YFSETQ. This CDR3 contains 14 residues. DNA of the CDR3: TGCGCCAGCAGCTTGACCACAGGCCGCGAAAAACCGTTTTTT. This sequence encodes CASSLTTGREKPFF.

Many counts were recorded for this clonotype. The chain employs TRBV11-1 and TRBJ1-4; D not certain. Germline values: CDR1 SGHAT, CDR2 FQDESV (reference sequence). The CDR3 is 15 amino acids. V lost 2 bases to trimming and J lost 3 bases, with 10 bases between them. Written as DNA, the CDR3 is TGTGCCAGCAGCTTAACCGGGATGGCTAATGAAAAACTGTTTTTT. Encoded protein: CASSLTGMANEKLFF.

The chain carries TRBV20-1 and TRBJ1-3; D uncertain. The germline V and J ends were trimmed by 6 bases and 0 bases, with 9 bases remaining between them. This CDR3 is built from 13 residues. CDR1 is DFQATT, CDR2 SNEGSKA, per germline (reference sequence). CDR3 bases: TGCAGTGCCCCGGAAATCTCTGGAAACACCATATATTTT. Its translation: CSAPEISGNTIYF.

In its sample, this clonotype was seen many times. The gene calls are TRBV11-3 and TRBJ2-1; D is perhaps TRBD1 or TRBD2 (5 bases each). The germline gives CDR1 SGHNT, CDR2 YENEEA. V was trimmed by 1 base and J by 0 bases, leaving 13 bases between them. CDR3 length: 17 amino acids. As DNA, the CDR3 is TGTGCCAGCAGCTTAGCAGGGAAGGCGGGCTCCTACAATGAGCAGTTCTTC. The encoded protein is CASSLAGKAGSYNEQFF. The complete variable domain, with remaining parts taken from reference TRBV11-3 and TRBJ2-1, reads EAGVVQSPRYKIIEKKQPVAFWCNPISGHNTLYWYLQNLGQGPELLIRYENEEAVDDSQLPKDRFSAERLKGVDSTLKIQPAELGDSAVYLCASSLAGKAGSYNEQFFGPGTRLTVL.

In its sample, this clonotype was seen once. The junction does not match germline at one end; this may be a read error. The chain carries TRBV7-8 and TRBJ2-1, with unresolved D. Germline lookup yields CDR1 SGHVS and CDR2 FQNEAQ. The CDR3 has 13 residues. CDR3 nucleotides: TGTTCCAGCAGCACAGTACAGTACAATGAGCAGTTCTTC. Translated, it gives CSSSTVQYNEQFF.